These T cell receptor beta chains were read from a single sample in a study of beta chain features in type 1 diabetes. The assay was immunoSEQ multiplex PCR, and TCRdb's table has in-frame clones only and misses some. The sample consists of 140,000 to 150,000 clones, roughly 48% of them appearing once. The source material was Tregs from blood. Receptors were obtained from a man aged 18 to 29 in good health. The CDR3 runs from the conserved cysteine through the conserved F or W. D genes are given only for firm matches. Clone sizes are given selectively: once, few, many, or a class where the clone is expanded.

D,V,size,J,CDR3,DNA
TRBD1,TRBV10-3,once,TRBJ1-2,CAIRKQGVSDGYTF,TGTGCCATCAGAAAACAGGGGGTTTCAGATGGCTACACCTTC
-,TRBV28,-,TRBJ1-6,CASNERNSPLHF,TGTGCCAGCAACGAGAGGAATTCACCCCTCCACTTT
-,TRBV10-3,few,TRBJ2-3,CAISSGTGTDTQYF,TGTGCCATCAGTAGCGGAACGGGCACAGATACGCAGTATTTT
-,TRBV7-9,few,TRBJ2-1,CASSLYSNNEQFF,TGTGCCAGCAGCTTATACAGCAACAATGAGCAGTTCTTC
-,TRBV7-9,-,TRBJ1-5,CASSQGGNNQPQHF,TGTGCCAGCAGCCAAGGGGGAAATAATCAGCCCCAGCATTTT
TRBD2,TRBV9,few,TRBJ2-1,CASSAPSGSRVNEQFF,TGTGCCAGCAGCGCACCTAGCGGCAGTAGGGTGAATGAGCAGTTCTTC
TRBD2,TRBV5-5,-,TRBJ2-7,CASSLLGTGGSSNYEQYF,TGTGCCAGCAGCTTACTCGGTACGGGAGGCTCCAGCAACTACGAGCAGTACTTC
-,TRBV4-2,-,TRBJ1-2,CASSQDAWSDGYTF,TGTGCCAGCAGCCAAGATGCCTGGTCGGATGGCTACACCTTC
TRBD1,TRBV5-4,few,TRBJ2-5,CASSSQGAAETQYF,TGTGCCAGCAGCTCGCAGGGGGCGGCAGAGACCCAGTACTTC
-,TRBV9,-,TRBJ2-4,CASSQGSVKNIQYF,TGTGCCAGCAGTCAGGGGTCCGTCAAAAACATTCAGTACTTC
-,TRBV2,-,TRBJ2-7,CASSVTGYEQYF,TGTGCCAGCAGCGTGACAGGCTACGAGCAGTACTTC
TRBD1,TRBV5-1,-,TRBJ2-6,CASSFSGTGSSGANVLTF,TGCGCCAGCAGTTTCTCCGGGACAGGGTCTTCTGGGGCCAACGTCCTGACTTTC
-,TRBV6-1,once,TRBJ2-1,CASSEGLVARDEQFF,TGTGCCAGCAGTGAAGGACTAGTGGCGCGCGATGAGCAGTTCTTC
-,TRBV10-3,-,TRBJ1-4,CAISESLRGKEKLFF,TGTGCCATCAGTGAGTCATTGAGGGGGAAAGAAAAACTGTTTTTT
TRBD1,TRBV5-1,-,TRBJ2-3,CASSLAGQADTQYF,TGCGCCAGCAGCTTGGCCGGACAGGCAGATACGCAGTATTTT
-,TRBV5-4,-,TRBJ2-7,CASSLRGPYEQYF,TGTGCCAGCAGCTTGAGAGGTCCCTACGAGCAGTACTTC
TRBD1,TRBV6-4,-,TRBJ1-3,CASSEQGHGNTIYF,TGTGCCAGCAGTGAACAGGGGCATGGAAACACCATATATTTT
-,TRBV5-1,few,TRBJ2-5,CASTDFQETQYF,TGCGCCAGCACCGACTTCCAAGAGACCCAGTACTTC
TRBD1,TRBV27,-,TRBJ1-2,CASSGTGDQTNYGYTF,TGTGCCAGCAGCGGGACAGGGGATCAAACTAACTATGGCTACACCTTC
TRBD2,TRBV5-1,-,TRBJ2-1,CASSSGLGGNEQFF,TGCGCCAGCAGCTCGGGACTAGGGGGCAATGAGCAGTTCTTC
TRBD2,TRBV15,few,TRBJ2-1,CATSRRLAGDNEQFF,TGTGCCACCAGCAGACGACTAGCGGGAGACAATGAGCAGTTCTTC
TRBD2,TRBV29-1,-,TRBJ2-7,CSVGLGGQAYEQYF,TGCAGCGTAGGACTAGGAGGTCAGGCCTACGAGCAGTACTTC
-,TRBV4-3,-,TRBJ2-7,CASSLHLDRSSYEQYF,TGCGCCAGCAGCCTACACCTTGACAGGAGCTCCTACGAGCAGTACTTC
TRBD2,TRBV7-2,few,TRBJ2-7,CASSLVGLAGGPGEQYF,TGTGCCAGCAGCTTAGTGGGACTAGCGGGAGGGCCGGGAGAGCAGTACTTC
TRBD2,TRBV28,few,TRBJ2-2,CASSPDGLAGGGTGELFF,TGTGCCAGCAGTCCCGACGGGCTAGCGGGGGGAGGCACCGGGGAGCTGTTTTTT
-,TRBV15,few,TRBJ1-1,CATSRDDLRGTEAFF,TGTGCCACCAGCAGAGATGACCTCCGGGGCACTGAAGCTTTCTTT